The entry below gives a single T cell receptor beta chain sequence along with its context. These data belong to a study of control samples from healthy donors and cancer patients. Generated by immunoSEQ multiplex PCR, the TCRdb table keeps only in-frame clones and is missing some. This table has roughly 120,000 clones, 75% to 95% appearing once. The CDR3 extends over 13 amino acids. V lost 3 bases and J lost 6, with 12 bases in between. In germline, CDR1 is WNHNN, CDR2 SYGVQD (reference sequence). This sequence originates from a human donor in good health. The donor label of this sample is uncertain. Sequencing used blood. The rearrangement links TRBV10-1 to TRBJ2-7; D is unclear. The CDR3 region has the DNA TGCGCCAGCAGTGACAACGGTCCGGGCGAGCAGTACTTC. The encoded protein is CASSDNGPGEQYF.